The 22 T cell receptor beta chains in this list originate from one sample, sequenced in a study of T cells in Graves' hyperthyroidism and ophthalmopathy. RNA transcripts were the template for amplifying TCR beta CDR3 regions. The HTBI primer set drove a first-round RT-PCR of the TCR CDR3. MiXCR was run by TCRdb on the multiplex PCR reads, yielding one entry per CDR3 protein. Found here are 300,000 to 400,000 distinct CDR3 sequences, roughly 13% of them singletons; the top ten hold around 9.2%. Sample: blood. The receptors originated from a woman under 30 with Graves' hyperthyroidism.

This clonotype was counted ten times or more. This chain joins TRBV20-1 and TRBJ2-1; D not resolved. V gave up 6 bases and J gave up 4 bases, with 10 bases separating them. This CDR3 is built from 12 residues. Looked up from germline, CDR1 is DFQATT and CDR2 is SNEGSKA (reference sequence). This CDR3 reads CSADDSYNEQFF. DNA for the CDR3: TGCAGTGCCGACGACTCATACAATGAGCAGTTCTTC.

This clonotype was detected many times. The chain carries TRBV20-1 and TRBJ2-3, with D perhaps matching TRBD2 (6 bases). Trimming pared 1 base from V and 2 bases from J, leaving 16 bases between. The CDR3 consists of 16 residues. Germline V gives CDR1 DFQATT, CDR2 SNEGSKA (reference sequence). The DNA for the CDR3 is TGCAGTGCTAGAGTAGGACGGGGGTCTGTCACAGATACGCAGTATTTT. This translates into CSARVGRGSVTDTQYF.

At least ten counts were recorded for this clonotype. This sequence joins TRBV9 and TRBJ1-1; D is perhaps TRBD1 (6 bases). The germline V gene encodes CDR1 SGDLS and CDR2 YYNGEE. The V gene lost 4 bases and the J gene lost 0 bases, with 19 bases spanning the gap. The CDR3 is made up of 17 amino acids. CDR3: CASSPRGTGWLNTEAFF. CDR3 DNA sequence: TGTGCCAGCAGCCCCCGGGGCACAGGGTGGTTGAACACTGAAGCTTTCTTT.

The chain has TRBV20-1 and TRBJ2-2; D possibly corresponds to TRBD2 (5 bases). Germline V CDR1 and CDR2: DFQATT, SNEGSKA (reference sequence). The ends were cut back, 6 bases at V and 1 base at J, with 12 bases in the middle. The CDR3 consists of 14 residues. CDR3 in amino acids: CSASRTGNTGELFF. CDR3 DNA: TGCAGTGCCTCAAGGACTGGGAACACCGGGGAGCTGTTTTTT.

This clonotype was seen a few times. The chain joins TRBV5-6 to TRBJ1-2; D uncertain. Looked up from germline, CDR1 is SGHDT and CDR2 is YYEEEE. There are 12 residues in the CDR3. The V end lost 9 bases, the J end lost 8 bases, and 17 bases lay between the germline ends. CDR3 bases: TGTGCCACCCGCAGGCCCGGAAAGGGCTACACCTTC. It yields the protein CATRRPGKGYTF. Using reference TRBV5-6 and TRBJ1-2 for the parts outside the CDR3, the full variable domain is DAGVTQSPTHLIKTRGQQVTLRCSPKSGHDTVSWYQQALGQGPQFIFQYYEEEERQRGNFPDRFSGHQFPNYSSELNVNALLLGDSALYLCATRRPGKGYTFGSGTRLTVV.

The table lists this clonotype with many counts. The V gene is TRBV28, the J gene TRBJ1-2, with TRBD1 matching over 7 bases. V shed 6 bases and J 6 bases; nucleotides not matched to a gene: 13. Germline assignment: CDR1 MDHEN and CDR2 SYDVKM. The CDR3 runs to 15 residues. CDR3 DNA: TGTGCCAGCAGCCCCTCCCCACAGGGGAGGGATGGCTACACCTTC. The encoded protein is CASSPSPQGRDGYTF.

A few counts support this clonotype. A much larger clone lies a single base off, so this may be a read error. The chain is built from TRBV12-3 or TRBV12-4 and TRBJ2-7; D possibly corresponds to TRBD1 (5 bases). The CDR3 totals 15 residues. CDR3 in amino acids: CASSVTADNSYGQYF. The CDR3 nucleotides read TGTGCCAGCAGCGTCACGGCGGACAACTCCTACGGGCAGTACTTC.

About this clonotype: Since a much larger clone is just one base distant, this may be a read error. V gene TRBV6-4 combines with J gene TRBJ1-1; 7 nucleotides agree with TRBD1. This CDR3 contains 14 residues. From germline, CDR1 is MRHNA and CDR2 SNTAGT. With V trimmed by 4 bases and J by 1 base, 3 bases remained unmatched. This chain's CDR3 is CASSAGTANTEAFF. For the CDR3, the DNA is TGTGCCAGCAGTGCCGGGACAGCGAACACTGAAGCTTTCTTT.

The chain links TRBV19 to TRBJ2-7; TRBD2 aligns across 7 bases. CDR1 is LNHDA and CDR2 is SQIVND in the germline V gene (reference sequence). The CDR3 sequence is 13 residues long. V lost 6 bases to trimming and J lost 7 bases; unmatched junction nucleotides: 9. The CDR3 region is CASRAVGTKEQYF. CDR3 nucleotides: TGTGCCAGTAGGGCGGTAGGGACTAAGGAGCAGTACTTC. Variable domain in full (rest from reference TRBV19 and TRBJ2-7): DGGITQSPKYLFRKEGQNVTLSCEQNLNHDAMYWYRQDPGQGLRLIYYSQIVNDFQKGDIAEGYSVSREKKESFPLTVTSAQKNPTAFYLCASRAVGTKEQYFGPGTRLTVT.

On this clonotype itself: This may arise from a read error, as a much more abundant clone is one base away. The CDR3 is CASSSHPQGSTGELFF. The CDR3 DNA sequence: TGTGCCAGCAGCTCCCATCCTCAGGGGAGCACCGGGGAGCTGTTTTTT. The V call is TRBV7-3, the J call TRBJ2-2; tentative D call: TRBD1 (6 bases). The ends were cut back, 4 bases at V and 4 bases at J, with 16 bases in the middle. The CDR3 is 16 amino acids. The germline gives CDR1 SGHTA, CDR2 FQGTGA.

The chain is built from TRBV5-1 and TRBJ2-2; no firm D call. The CDR3 consists of 13 residues. Germline V gives CDR1 SGHRS, CDR2 YFSETQ. The ends were cut back, 1 base at V and 6 bases at J, with 7 bases in the middle. The CDR3 DNA reads TGCGCCAGCAGCTTGCCAGACGCCGGGGAGCTGTTTTTT. Translating it yields CASSLPDAGELFF.

The rearrangement links TRBV28 to TRBJ2-5, with D perhaps TRBD1 or TRBD2 (6 bases each). Germline-derived CDR1 and CDR2 are MDHEN and SYDVKM. CDR3 length: 14 amino acids. Trimming removed 4 bases from V and 1 base from J, with 10 bases in between. The DNA for the CDR3 is TGTGCCAGCAGTTGGGAGGACAGCCAAGAGACCCAGTACTTC. It yields the protein CASSWEDSQETQYF.

The V and J genes are TRBV19 and TRBJ1-4; TRBD1 aligns across 9 bases. Germline V gene data show CDR1 as LNHDA and CDR2 as SQIVND (reference sequence). The CDR3 loop spans 15 amino acids. Trimming at V came to 10 bases and at J to 6 bases, leaving 12 bases not matched to a gene. CDR3 region: CANSPRTGADEKLFF. In nucleotides, the CDR3 is TGTGCCAATAGCCCCCGGACAGGGGCGGATGAAAAACTGTTTTTT.

This clonotype was found many times. This chain links TRBV3-1 with TRBJ2-1; TRBD2 agrees at 11 bases. The CDR3 runs to 15 residues. CDR1 and CDR2 from the germline V gene are LGHDT and YNNKEL (reference sequence). V lost 4 bases to trimming and J lost 7 bases; unmatched junction nucleotides: 6. CDR3 protein: CASSLLAGVDNEQFF. CDR3 sequence (DNA): TGTGCCAGCAGCCTACTAGCGGGAGTGGATAATGAGCAGTTCTTC.

This clonotype was found a few times. This rearrangement joins TRBV19 to TRBJ2-7; D gene uncertain. Germline CDR1 LNHDA, CDR2 SQIVND (reference sequence). The CDR3 totals 11 residues. V gave up 6 bases and J gave up 5 bases, with 8 bases separating them. CDR3: CASRASNEQYF. Here the CDR3 DNA reads TGTGCCAGTAGGGCGTCCAACGAGCAGTACTTC.

Many counts were recorded for this clonotype. The rearrangement links TRBV3-1 to TRBJ1-6, with a weak D call TRBD1 (5 bases). The germline gives CDR1 LGHDT, CDR2 YNNKEL (reference sequence). The CDR3 spans 14 residues. V was clipped by 0 bases and J by 9 bases, with 9 bases between them. The CDR3 spells CASSQDLQGSPLHF. The CDR3 DNA is TGTGCCAGCAGCCAAGATCTTCAGGGTTCACCCCTCCACTTT.

This clonotype was seen a handful of times. The chain is built from TRBV9 and TRBJ2-7; 12 bases map to TRBD2. Trimming removed 4 bases from V and 4 bases from J; junction bases left unmatched: 9. The V gene's germline CDR1 is SGDLS and CDR2 YYNGEE. This CDR3 contains 16 residues. CDR3 in DNA: TGTGCCAGCAGCCCCCGACTAGCGGGGGACTTATACGAGCAGTACTTC. This encodes CASSPRLAGDLYEQYF. Variable domain in full (rest from reference TRBV9 and TRBJ2-7): DSGVTQTPKHLITATGQRVTLRCSPRSGDLSVYWYQQSLDQGLQFLIQYYNGEERAKGNILERFSAQQFPDLHSELNLSSLELGDSALYFCASSPRLAGDLYEQYFGPGTRLTVT.

This clonotype was recorded at least ten times. The chain uses TRBV4-2 and TRBJ2-3, with D maybe TRBD1 (5 bases). CDR3 length: 14 amino acids. Deletions cut 4 bases from V and 3 bases from J, with 11 bases between. CDR1 LGHNA and CDR2 YNFKEQ come from the germline V gene. The CDR3 DNA follows: TGTGCCAGCAGCCCAGGGTCGGGTACAGATACGCAGTATTTT. Translated, it gives CASSPGSGTDTQYF.

Turning to this clonotype: A much larger clone lies a single base off, so this may be a read error. The genes are TRBV6-2 or TRBV6-3 and TRBJ2-1, with D maybe TRBD2 (6 bases). V was clipped by 7 bases and J by 1 base, with 11 bases between them. The CDR3 has 14 amino acids. Germline V gene data show CDR1 as MNHEY and CDR2 as SVGEGT. DNA for the CDR3: TGTGCCAGCATCCCGGAGGGATCCTACAATGAGCAGTTCTTC. Residues: CASIPEGSYNEQFF.

The table lists this clonotype with many counts. The genes are TRBV4-1 and TRBJ2-3; 7 nucleotides match TRBD1. This CDR3 has 15 amino acids. Germline CDR1 is MGHRA and CDR2 is YSYEKL. V was pared by 0 bases and J by 4 bases, with 4 bases of the junction left unmatched. CDR3 sequence reads: CASSQDRTGPDTQYF. CDR3 DNA sequence: TGCGCCAGCAGCCAAGATCGGACAGGACCAGATACGCAGTATTTT.

This clonotype was observed at least ten times. This chain joins TRBV2 and TRBJ2-2; no definite D call. V shed 5 bases and J shed 3 bases, with 4 bases lying between them. Germline V CDR1 and CDR2: SNHLY, FYNNEI. The length of the CDR3 is 12 residues. The CDR3 bases are TGTGCCAGCAGTAGGGACACCGGGGAGCTGTTTTTT. Translated: CASSRDTGELFF.

This clonotype was observed a few times. The chain uses TRBV15 and TRBJ2-4, with D perhaps matching TRBD1 or TRBD2 (5 bases each). V lost 3 bases, J lost 4 bases, and 13 bases lay in between. Germline V lookup: CDR1 LNHNV, CDR2 YYDKDF (reference sequence). The CDR3 length is 15 residues. The CDR3 sequence is CATSRGREMKNIQYF. The CDR3 nucleotides read TGTGCCACCAGCAGGGGACGGGAAATGAAAAACATTCAGTACTTC.